Listed below are T cell receptor beta chains from one sample, sequenced in a study of blood T cell repertoires in COVID-19. This table comes from immunoSEQ multiplex PCR, and its TCRdb copy is limited to in-frame clones, with some not included. The table records about 100,000 clones, 80% of them present only once. Sequences were obtained from peripheral blood. The receptors stem from a woman between 65 and 79 years old with acute or convalescent COVID-19. CDR3s include the opening cysteine and the closing phenylalanine or tryptophan. Each record gives: D gene, V gene, clone size, J gene, CDR3 DNA, CDR3 protein. A D gene is named only where the DNA matches it firmly. Clone sizes are given selectively: once, few, many, or a class where the clone is expanded.

>NA|TRBV19|NA|TRBJ2-1
TGTGCCAGTAGTATAAAACTGGGGGCGCTGAATGAGCAGTTCTTC
CASSIKLGALNEQFF
>NA|TRBV7-9|once|TRBJ1-6
TGTGCCAGCAGCAGTCGATCGGATTCACCCCTCCACTTT
CASSSRSDSPLHF
>TRBD1|TRBV24-1|NA|TRBJ2-3
TGTGCCACCAGTCCGGACAGGGGAGGCACAGATACGCAGTATTTT
CATSPDRGGTDTQYF
>TRBD1|TRBV19|NA|TRBJ2-4
TGTGCCAGTAGCGACAGGGGAGCCAAAAACATTCAGTACTTC
CASSDRGAKNIQYF
>NA|TRBV29-1|NA|TRBJ1-4
TGCAGCATCCGAGGAATAAGCTCCAATGAAAAACTGTTTTTT
CSIRGISSNEKLFF
>TRBD2|TRBV12-5|NA|TRBJ2-1
TGTGCTAGTGCCCTGGGGACTAGCGGGGGACATGGTAGGGATGAGCAGTTCTTC
CASALGTSGGHGRDEQFF
>NA|TRBV27|NA|TRBJ1-4
TGTGCCAGCAGCGCCGAAGGGGCCTTGCGAAAACTGTTTTTT
CASSAEGALRKLFF
>NA|TRBV7-9|NA|TRBJ2-4
TGTGCCAGCAGCCCCGGTTTCTTAGACATTCAGTACTTC
CASSPGFLDIQYF
>TRBD1|TRBV29-1|NA|TRBJ2-7
TGCAGCGTTGACCCCGGGACAGGGGGCTACGAGCAGTACTTC
CSVDPGTGGYEQYF
>TRBD1|TRBV5-1|NA|TRBJ2-7
TGCGCCAGCAGCTTGTGGCAGGGGGTGTCCTACGAGCAGTACTTC
CASSLWQGVSYEQYF
>NA|TRBV5-8|few|TRBJ1-6
TGTGCCAGCAGCCCCGGGTCTCTCGGGGATTCACCCCTCCACTTT
CASSPGSLGDSPLHF
>TRBD1|TRBV6-6|NA|TRBJ2-1
TGTGCCAGCACCACACCGGACAGGGAGCAGTTCTTC
CASTTPDREQFF
>TRBD1|TRBV24-1|few|TRBJ2-3
TGTGCCACCAGTGAAGGGGGCAGGGACGCAGATACGCAGTATTTT
CATSEGGRDADTQYF
>TRBD1|TRBV30|medium-sized|TRBJ1-4
TGTGCCTGGAGTGCCGGGACAGGGCCTGAAAAACTGTTTTTT
CAWSAGTGPEKLFF
>NA|TRBV18|NA|TRBJ1-5
TGTGCCAGCTCACCACGGACAGATAGCAATCAGCCCCAGCATTTT
CASSPRTDSNQPQHF
>TRBD2|TRBV6-1|NA|TRBJ2-3
TGTGCCAGCAGTGAAGCGGGGGGGACGGGGTATTTT
CASSEAGGTGYF
>NA|TRBV29-1|NA|TRBJ2-7
TGCAGCGTGAGTAGCCAAGCCGAGCAGTACTTC
CSVSSQAEQYF
>TRBD1|TRBV4-3|NA|TRBJ1-2
TGCGCCAGCAGGCCCACCGCAGGGGGTGACTATGGCTACACCTTC
CASRPTAGGDYGYTF
>TRBD1|TRBV7-2|NA|TRBJ2-3
TGTGCCAGCAGCCTTACCGGGACAGAAGATACGCAGTATTTT
CASSLTGTEDTQYF
>NA|TRBV19|few|TRBJ1-1
TGTGCCGCTGGAGAGGGATTTAACACTGAAGCTTTCTTT
CAAGEGFNTEAFF
>TRBD1|TRBV7-2|NA|TRBJ1-4
TGTGCCAGCAGCTTATCACAGGGGAATGAAAAACTGTTTTTT
CASSLSQGNEKLFF
>NA|TRBV12-2|NA|TRBJ2-3
TGTGCAAGTCGCCGACGGGGGACCACAGATACGCAGTATTTT
CASRRRGTTDTQYF
>NA|TRBV10-1|NA|TRBJ2-1
TGCGCCAGCAGTGAGTCCAGCTCCTACAATGAGCAGTTCTTC
CASSESSSYNEQFF
>NA|TRBV5-4|NA|TRBJ1-6
TGTGCCAGCAGCGCGGACAACTTCGGTTCACCCCTCCACTTT
CASSADNFGSPLHF
>NA|TRBV28|NA|TRBJ2-2
TGTGCCAGCAGTTTTTGGCGGGGGAACACCGGGGAGCTGTTTTTT
CASSFWRGNTGELFF
>TRBD1|TRBV7-8|NA|TRBJ1-5
TGTGCCAGCAGCTTAGTCCAGGGGGCTAGACAGCCCCAGCATTTT
CASSLVQGARQPQHF
>TRBD1|TRBV27|NA|TRBJ2-5
TGTGCCAGCAGTCGCGGGACAGGGGTCCCTCTGTACCAAGAGACCCAGTACTTC
CASSRGTGVPLYQETQYF
>TRBD2|TRBV2|NA|TRBJ2-5
TGTGCCAGCAGTGAATGGGGCGGGGGTAGACAAACCCAGTACTTC
CASSEWGGGRQTQYF
>TRBD1|TRBV4-3|NA|TRBJ1-4
TGCGCCAGCAGCCAGGATGACGACAGGGTGGGGAATGAAAAACTGTTTTTT
CASSQDDDRVGNEKLFF
>NA|TRBV28|NA|TRBJ1-2
TGTGCCAGCAGTCTAAATTTCGGACAAATCTATGGCTACACCTTC
CASSLNFGQIYGYTF
>TRBD1|TRBV27|NA|TRBJ1-5
TGTGCCAGCAGTCTTGGGACAGGTGGAGGCAATCAGCCCCAGCATTTT
CASSLGTGGGNQPQHF
>TRBD1|TRBV7-7|NA|TRBJ1-4
TGTGCCAGCAGCTCCGCTTTGGGGGCAGGGGGTAATGAAAAACTGTTTTTT
CASSSALGAGGNEKLFF
>NA|TRBV3-1/TRBV3-2|NA|TRBJ1-3
TGTGCCAGCAGCCAAGCCGGGAGGGTCTCTGGAAACACCATATATTTT
CASSQAGRVSGNTIYF
>NA|TRBV4-1|NA|TRBJ1-5
TGCGCCAGCAGCCAAGGCGGGGGGATCCCTGGGAGTCAGCCCCAGCATTTT
CASSQGGGIPGSQPQHF
>NA|TRBV9|many|TRBJ1-6
TGTGCCAGCAGGTCGGGGGTCTATAATTCACCCCTCCACTTT
CASRSGVYNSPLHF
>NA|TRBV5-8|NA|TRBJ2-1
TGTGCCAGCATCCGTTTGAATACCTACCCGGGCAATGAGCAGTTCTTC
CASIRLNTYPGNEQFF
>NA|TRBV27|NA|TRBJ1-4
TGTGCCAGCAGTTTTTTTACGGGGGGCAGTGAAAAACTGTTTTTT
CASSFFTGGSEKLFF
>TRBD1|TRBV2|NA|TRBJ1-1
TGTGCCAGCAGGGACAGGGAAGCTTTCTTT
CASRDREAFF
>NA|TRBV19|once|TRBJ1-2
TGTGCCAGTAGTATAGGGAACAGTAACTATGGCTACACCTTC
CASSIGNSNYGYTF
>NA|TRBV5-3|NA|TRBJ1-1
TGTGCCAGAAGCTTGGCAGCGGGGGGCGTCACTGAAGCTTTCTTT
CARSLAAGGVTEAFF
>TRBD2|TRBV4-1|NA|TRBJ2-3
TGCGCCAGCAGCCAGACCACTAGCGGGGTCACAGATACGCAGTATTTT
CASSQTTSGVTDTQYF
>TRBD1|TRBV6-6|NA|TRBJ1-2
TGTGCCAGCAGTCGAGACAGGGGGGAATATGGCTACACCTTC
CASSRDRGEYGYTF
>NA|TRBV2|NA|TRBJ1-6
TGTGCCAGCAGAACAGGGATCGATTCACCCCTCCACTTT
CASRTGIDSPLHF
>TRBD1|TRBV19|NA|TRBJ1-5
TGTGCCAGTAAAGTTACAGGGGGGCAGCCCCAGCATTTT
CASKVTGGQPQHF
>TRBD1|TRBV24-1|NA|TRBJ1-2
TGTGCCACCAGTGATTTGCGGGGGGACAGGCAGAACTATGGCTACACCTTC
CATSDLRGDRQNYGYTF
>NA|TRBV3-1/TRBV3-2|NA|TRBJ2-1
TGTGCCAGCAGCCCCTACCCCTACAATGAGCAGTTCTTC
CASSPYPYNEQFF